Presented here are 7 T cell receptor beta chains from one specimen sequenced in a study of blood T cell repertoires in COVID-19. Sequencing was performed with immunoSEQ multiplex PCR; in TCRdb, only in-frame clones are kept and a portion is missing. The data contain under 250,000 clones, 83% of them singletons. The sequencing input was PBMCs or T cells enriched from blood (not recorded which). The receptors shown here come from a woman between 45 and 60 years old who had been exposed to COVID-19.

The chain is built from TRBV7-2 and TRBJ2-5; 9 positions match TRBD2. Losses at the gene ends were 1 base for V and 5 bases for J; bases not matched to a gene: 5. There are 15 residues in the CDR3. Germline CDR1 is SGHTA and CDR2 is FQGNSA. The CDR3 region has the DNA TGTGCCAGCAGCTTAGTGGGCGGGGGGGTGGAGACCCAGTACTTC. It yields the protein CASSLVGGGVETQYF.

This clone was detected once. The V gene is TRBV27, the J gene TRBJ2-1, with no clear D. The V gene lost 3 bases and the J gene lost 7 bases, with 13 bases spanning the gap. Per the germline V gene, CDR1 is MNHEY and CDR2 is SMNVEV (reference sequence). The CDR3 is 14 amino acids. The CDR3 region is CASSFGRSVNEQFF. The CDR3 DNA follows: TGTGCCAGCAGTTTCGGCAGGTCAGTGAATGAGCAGTTCTTC.

This clone came up once. V is TRBV30 and J is TRBJ2-1; 12 bases fit TRBD2. The V segment lost 0 bases and the J segment 12 bases; nucleotides outside the gene matches: 6. The CDR3 runs 14 residues. Germline loops: CDR1 GTSNPN, CDR2 SVGIG (reference sequence). The CDR3 DNA is TGTGCCTGGAGTGTAAGTCTAGCGGGGGGGTCGCAGTTCTTC. Encoded protein: CAWSVSLAGGSQFF.

This chain joins TRBV7-9 and TRBJ2-7; unclear D gene. CDR3 size: 15 residues. V was shortened by 3 bases and J by 3 bases, with 15 bases between the two germline ends. Germline V lookup: CDR1 SEHNR, CDR2 FQNEAQ (reference sequence). CDR3 DNA sequence: TGTGCCAGCAGCTTTGGCGGCCCATCGGGCTACGAGCAGTACTTC. It encodes CASSFGGPSGYEQYF. The whole variable domain, filled in from reference TRBV7-9 and TRBJ2-7, reads DTGVSQNPRHKITKRGQNVTFRCDPISEHNRLYWYRQTLGQGPEFLTYFQNEAQLEKSRLLSDRFSAERPKGSFSTLEIQRTEQGDSAMYLCASSFGGPSGYEQYFGPGTRLTVT.

V and J are TRBV19 and TRBJ1-1; no clear D. Deletions cut 8 bases from V and 1 base from J, with 11 bases between. Germline V gene sequence: CDR1 LNHDA, CDR2 SQIVND (reference sequence). This CDR3 spans 13 amino acids. CDR3 region: CASSPHGNTEAFF. The DNA for the CDR3 is TGTGCCAGTTCCCCGCACGGGAACACTGAAGCTTTCTTT.

V usage is TRBV9 and J usage is TRBJ2-7; perhaps TRBD2 as D (5 bases). Looked up from germline, CDR1 is SGDLS and CDR2 is YYNGEE. CDR3 length: 16 amino acids. The ends were cut back, 0 bases at V and 1 base at J, with 14 bases in the middle. DNA of the CDR3: TGTGCCAGCAGCGTAGATGTGGGTGGCGGGTCCTACGAGCAGTACTTC. Translating gives CASSVDVGGGSYEQYF.

The chain has TRBV7-9 and TRBJ1-1, with a weak D call TRBD1 (6 bases). Trimming shortened V by 5 bases and J by 9 bases, and 16 bases separated the two germline ends. This CDR3 spans 13 amino acids. The germline V gene has CDR1 SEHNR and CDR2 FQNEAQ (reference sequence). Here the CDR3 reads CASSPPRGGQAFF. The CDR3 DNA is TGTGCCAGCAGCCCCCCGAGGGGGGGACAAGCTTTCTTT. Full variable domain (missing parts from reference TRBV7-9 and TRBJ1-1): DTGVSQNPRHKITKRGQNVTFRCDPISEHNRLYWYRQTLGQGPEFLTYFQNEAQLEKSRLLSDRFSAERPKGSFSTLEIQRTEQGDSAMYLCASSPPRGGQAFFGQGTRLTVV.